Listed here are 31 T cell receptor beta chains from one sample, sequenced in a study of blood T cell repertoires in COVID-19 (dated by TCRdb to the early 2020s). The method behind the library was the immunoSEQ multiplex PCR assay. TCRdb carries this immuneACCESS record with in-frame sequences only. Its versions omit some clonotypes, under half of them owing to an unresolved V gene in the studies checked, with the rest unexplained. Recorded for this sample are roughly 210,000 clones; 80% to 90% of them occurred a single time. 7.2% of the sample belongs to the ten largest clones. Sequencing used PBMCs or T cells enriched from blood (not recorded which). Every receptor here comes from a man aged 30-40 years in a cohort exposed to, infected with or recovered from COVID-19 (not recorded which).

The rearrangement uses TRBV4-1 and TRBJ2-4; weak D call: TRBD1 (6 bases). V lost 0 bases to trimming and J lost 0 bases, with 6 bases between them. The CDR3 runs to 15 residues. CDR1 is MGHRA and CDR2 is YSYEKL in the germline V gene. The CDR3 here is CASSQEDRAKNIQYF. As DNA, the CDR3 is TGCGCCAGCAGCCAAGAGGACAGAGCCAAAAACATTCAGTACTTC.

The genes are TRBV7-8 and TRBJ2-1; D is possibly TRBD1 (5 bases). From germline, CDR1 is SGHVS and CDR2 FQNEAQ. V was shortened by 1 base and J by 3 bases, with 13 bases between the two germline ends. The CDR3 has 16 amino acids. CDR3 region: CASSLVERQNYNEQFF. The CDR3 DNA follows: TGTGCCAGCAGCTTAGTAGAGAGACAGAACTACAATGAGCAGTTCTTC.

The rearrangement joins TRBV6-5 to TRBJ2-3; D call uncertain. The CDR3 spans 13 residues. CDR1 MNHEY and CDR2 SVGAGI come from the germline V gene. The V gene lost 8 bases and the J gene lost 3 bases, with 12 bases spanning the gap. The CDR3 region is CASDRGETDTQYF. CDR3 DNA: TGTGCCAGCGACCGCGGAGAGACAGATACGCAGTATTTT.

The chain recombines TRBV6-5 with TRBJ1-2; D is possibly TRBD1 (6 bases). Germline CDR1 reads MNHEY; CDR2 reads SVGAGI. Trimming stripped 0 bases from V and 2 bases from J, with 10 bases between. The CDR3 contains 15 residues. The CDR3 DNA sequence: TGTGCCAGCAGTTACTCCCGGCAGGGGAACTATGGCTACACCTTC. It is translated as CASSYSRQGNYGYTF.

The chain has TRBV7-2 and TRBJ1-1, with unresolved D. This CDR3 has 15 residues. Trimming took 1 base from V and 0 from J, leaving 9 bases between them. Germline-derived CDR1 and CDR2 are SGHTA and FQGNSA. The CDR3 bases are TGTGCCAGCAGCTTAGAATTGGCCTTGAACACTGAAGCTTTCTTT. It translates to CASSLELALNTEAFF.

The chain joins TRBV5-6 to TRBJ1-1; D possibly corresponds to TRBD1 (5 bases). This CDR3 is 12 amino acids long. V gave up 5 bases and J gave up 11 bases, with 16 bases separating them. The germline gives CDR1 SGHDT, CDR2 YYEEEE. This chain's CDR3 is CASRIRESGAFF. The CDR3 DNA reads as TGTGCCAGCAGAATCAGGGAAAGTGGGGCTTTCTTT.

The chain links TRBV3-1 (or the pseudogene TRBV3-2) to TRBJ2-4; TRBD2 matches at 8 bases. The germline V gene has CDR1 LGHDT and CDR2 YNNKEL (reference sequence). V dropped 1 base and J dropped 6; count of bases not matched to a gene: 5. CDR3 length: 15 amino acids. The CDR3 nucleotides read TGTGCCAGCAGCCAAGTGAGCGGGGGAGGAAACATTCAGTACTTC. Its protein is CASSQVSGGGNIQYF.

This clone was counted only a few times. The chain links TRBV28 to TRBJ2-7; 7 bases match TRBD2. The CDR3 is 14 residues long. The trim removed 3 bases at V and 0 bases at J, leaving 2 bases unmatched. Germline CDR1 MDHEN, CDR2 SYDVKM. The DNA for the CDR3 is TGTGCCAGCAGTTTCAGCGGGAACTCCTACGAGCAGTACTTC. Residues: CASSFSGNSYEQYF.

The chain combines TRBV19 with TRBJ1-5; possibly TRBD1 for D (5 bases). CDR1 and CDR2 from the germline V gene are LNHDA and SQIVND (reference sequence). V lost 6 bases to trimming and J lost 3 bases, with 12 bases between them. There are 14 residues in the CDR3. This CDR3 is CASRGRDDNQPQHF. CDR3 in DNA: TGTGCCAGTAGGGGGAGGGACGACAATCAGCCCCAGCATTTT. Complete variable domain (other parts from reference TRBV19 and TRBJ1-5): DGGITQSPKYLFRKEGQNVTLSCEQNLNHDAMYWYRQDPGQGLRLIYYSQIVNDFQKGDIAEGYSVSREKKESFPLTVTSAQKNPTAFYLCASRGRDDNQPQHFGDGTRLSIL.

This clone was counted a single time. The chain joins TRBV19 to TRBJ1-1; D uncertain. CDR1 is LNHDA, CDR2 SQIVND, per germline (reference sequence). V gave up 8 bases and J gave up 1 base, with 11 bases separating them. The CDR3 extends over 13 amino acids. The CDR3 protein is CASRREGNTEAFF. Written as DNA, the CDR3 is TGTGCCAGTCGCCGGGAGGGGAACACTGAAGCTTTCTTT.

The chain couples TRBV7-3 to TRBJ2-3; TRBD2 matches 7 bases. Germline CDR1 reads SGHTA; CDR2 reads FQGTGA. This CDR3 comprises 14 residues. With V trimmed by 6 bases and J by 0 bases, 3 bases remained unmatched. The chain's CDR3 is CASRLASSTDTQYF. The CDR3 DNA is TGTGCCAGCAGACTAGCGTCTAGCACAGATACGCAGTATTTT.

The table lists this clone with a count of one. This chain uses TRBV11-2 with TRBJ1-1; TRBD1 agrees at 7 bases. The CDR3 is made up of 13 amino acids. V trimming: 5 bases; J trimming: 4 bases; junction bases outside the gene matches: 4. CDR1 SGHAT and CDR2 FQNNGV come from the germline V gene. The CDR3 region is CASSSTGVTEAFF. CDR3 in DNA: TGTGCCAGCAGCAGTACAGGGGTCACTGAAGCTTTCTTT.

The chain is built from TRBV7-2 and TRBJ1-3; unclear D gene. V lost 8 bases, J lost 2 bases, and 10 bases lay in between. The CDR3 spans 13 residues. The V gene's germline CDR1 is SGHTA and CDR2 FQGNSA. The CDR3 DNA sequence: TGTGCCAGCTTATTTAGTCCTGGAAACACCATATATTTT. As protein: CASLFSPGNTIYF.

A few counts support this clone. The chain's CDR3 is CASRLAGTNEQFF. As DNA, the CDR3 is TGTGCCAGCAGACTAGCGGGAACTAATGAGCAGTTCTTC. V is TRBV7-8 and J is TRBJ2-1; 10 bases fit TRBD2. Looked up from germline, CDR1 is SGHVS and CDR2 is FQNEAQ. The ends lost 6 bases at V and 7 bases at J; junction bases unmatched: 3. The CDR3 consists of 13 residues.

The chain links TRBV5-1 to TRBJ2-7; no firm D call. Trimming cost V 2 bases and J 2 bases, with 11 bases left between them. Looked up from germline, CDR1 is SGHRS and CDR2 is YFSETQ. There are 14 residues in the CDR3. In DNA form, the CDR3 reads TGCGCCAGCAGCTTCGCACAAACTACCTACGAGCAGTACTTC. Its protein product is CASSFAQTTYEQYF.

V usage is TRBV3-1 (or the pseudogene TRBV3-2) and J usage is TRBJ2-6, with D unresolved. The CDR3 contains 16 residues. Germline CDR1 LGHDT, CDR2 YNNKEL (reference sequence). V was clipped by 1 base and J by 0 bases, with 7 bases between them. The CDR3, as DNA: TGTGCCAGCAGCCAAGTAGTCATCTCTGGGGCCAACGTCCTGACTTTC. Its translation is CASSQVVISGANVLTF.

This clone was recorded once. The chain uses TRBV19 and TRBJ2-5; maybe TRBD2 (6 bases). The germline V and J ends were trimmed by 4 bases and 5 bases, with 14 bases remaining between them. This CDR3 comprises 14 residues. Looked up from germline, CDR1 is LNHDA and CDR2 is SQIVND (reference sequence). The CDR3 sequence is CASSNPRRAETQYF. CDR3 bases: TGTGCCAGTAGTAACCCGAGGAGGGCCGAGACCCAGTACTTC.

The chain carries TRBV21-1 and TRBJ2-7; the table names TRBD1, a call not compared with the DNA. TRBV21-1 is designated a pseudogene. The CDR3 has 12 amino acids. Written as DNA, the CDR3 is TGTGCCAGGAGACAGGGGGGGAGCGAGCAGTACTTC. It translates to CARRQGGSEQYF.

The genes are TRBV19 and TRBJ1-1; 9 nucleotides line up with TRBD1. The germline gives CDR1 LNHDA, CDR2 SQIVND (reference sequence). The CDR3 contains 16 residues. V shed 6 bases and J 8 bases; nucleotides not matched to a gene: 16. The CDR3 reads CASSLPSGTGKIEAFF. CDR3 nucleotide sequence: TGTGCCAGTAGCCTACCCTCCGGGACAGGGAAAATCGAAGCTTTCTTT. Together with reference TRBV19 and TRBJ1-1, the CDR3 gives the full variable domain: DGGITQSPKYLFRKEGQNVTLSCEQNLNHDAMYWYRQDPGQGLRLIYYSQIVNDFQKGDIAEGYSVSREKKESFPLTVTSAQKNPTAFYLCASSLPSGTGKIEAFFGQGTRLTVV.

The chain is built from TRBV5-1 and TRBJ1-3; possible D gene TRBD1, 6 bases. The germline V gene has CDR1 SGHRS and CDR2 YFSETQ. The V end was cut by 0 bases, the J end by 6 bases, with 7 bases between. There are 13 residues in the CDR3. CDR3 sequence reads: CASSLDRENTIYF. DNA of the CDR3: TGCGCCAGCAGCTTGGACAGGGAAAACACCATATATTTT.

V gene TRBV5-8 combines with J gene TRBJ1-2; perhaps TRBD1 as D (6 bases). Trimming removed 3 bases at V and 1 base at J, with 13 bases between. The CDR3 is made up of 15 amino acids. Germline CDR1 is SGHTS and CDR2 is YDEGEE. In nucleotides, the CDR3 is TGTGCCAGCAGCTCCCGACAGGCGATTAACTATGGCTACACCTTC. Residues: CASSSRQAINYGYTF.

V usage is TRBV2 and J usage is TRBJ1-1; D remains ambiguous. V was shortened by 4 bases and J by 10 bases, with 13 bases between the two germline ends. This CDR3 has 12 amino acids. Germline CDR1 reads SNHLY; CDR2 reads FYNNEI. The DNA of the CDR3 is TGTGCCAGCAGTGTGGAGGCAACCGCAGCTTTCTTT. It yields the protein CASSVEATAAFF. Variable domain in full (rest from reference TRBV2 and TRBJ1-1): EPEVTQTPSHQVTQMGQEVILRCVPISNHLYFYWYRQILGQKVEFLVSFYNNEISEKSEIFDDQFSVERPDGSNFTLKIRSTKLEDSAMYFCASSVEATAAFFGQGTRLTVV.

This chain joins TRBV28 and TRBJ1-4, with D tentatively TRBD1 (6 bases). CDR3 length: 18 amino acids. Trimming took 3 bases from V and 0 from J, leaving 17 bases between them. CDR1 is MDHEN, CDR2 SYDVKM, per germline. For the CDR3, the DNA is TGTGCCAGCAGTTTTGGGGGGGGCAGTAGATCAACTAATGAAAAACTGTTTTTT. Translation gives CASSFGGGSRSTNEKLFF.

The J gene is TRBJ1-2, the V gene TRBV28; no clear D gene. Trimming removed 2 bases from V and 7 bases from J, with 5 bases in between. This CDR3 is built from 11 residues. Germline assignment: CDR1 MDHEN and CDR2 SYDVKM. The CDR3 coding sequence is TGTGCCAGCAGTTTAGGCCGTGGCTACACCTTC. As protein: CASSLGRGYTF.

The chain is built from TRBV6-5 and TRBJ2-3, with 8 bases matching TRBD2. The CDR3 sequence is 15 residues long. Trimming took 2 bases from V and 1 from J; bases not matched to a gene: 2. Germline V gene lookup returns CDR1 MNHEY and CDR2 SVGAGI. The CDR3 region has the DNA TGTGCCAGCAGTTACAGGCGGGAGGGCACAGATACGCAGTATTTT. It translates to CASSYRREGTDTQYF.

The chain couples TRBV14 to TRBJ2-6; D is unclear. CDR1 SGHDN and CDR2 FVKESK come from the germline V gene. The V gene lost 2 bases and the J gene lost 0 bases, with 5 bases spanning the gap. The CDR3 contains 15 residues. The DNA of the CDR3 is TGTGCCAGCAGCCAATTAATCTCTGGGGCCAACGTCCTGACTTTC. It codes for CASSQLISGANVLTF.

In this sample, this clone turned up a few times. This chain uses TRBV6-6 with TRBJ1-5, with 9 bases identical to TRBD1. V lost 5 bases, J lost 4 bases, and 9 bases stayed unmatched. The CDR3 loop spans 16 amino acids. The V gene's germline CDR1 is MNHNY and CDR2 SVGAGI (reference sequence). The CDR3 loop is CASSRQGDSTNQPQHF. The CDR3 DNA reads as TGTGCCAGCAGTCGACAGGGGGATTCGACAAATCAGCCCCAGCATTTT.

The V gene is TRBV11-3, the J gene TRBJ2-1; 10 bases map to TRBD1. The CDR3 consists of 15 residues. Trimming at V came to 3 bases and at J to 3 bases, leaving 2 bases not matched to a gene. Germline loops: CDR1 SGHNT, CDR2 YENEEA. The CDR3 DNA reads as TGTGCCAGCAGCTTTGGACAGGGGGGCTACAATGAGCAGTTCTTC. This encodes CASSFGQGGYNEQFF.

V is TRBV9 and J is TRBJ1-2; D gene unclear. From germline, CDR1 is SGDLS and CDR2 YYNGEE. The CDR3 is 14 residues long. The ends were cut back, 0 bases at V and 4 bases at J, with 10 bases in the middle. The CDR3 loop reads CASSVGSDLYGYTF. The CDR3 nucleotides are TGTGCCAGCAGCGTAGGGTCAGATCTCTATGGCTACACCTTC.

A note on this clone: Other nucleotide sequences in the sample specify the same CDR3. The chain links TRBV18 to TRBJ1-5; 11 bases agree with TRBD1. CDR3 length: 15 residues. The J segment lost 4 bases and the V segment lost 6 bases, leaving 5 bases of the junction unmatched. CDR1 and CDR2 (germline): KGHSH, LQKENI. DNA of the CDR3: TGTGCCAGCTCCCCCGGGACAGGGGGTAATCAGCCCCAGCATTTT. Protein sequence: CASSPGTGGNQPQHF.

The CDR3 region is CASSYSMEGSNQPQHF. The CDR3 DNA reads as TGTGCCAGCAGTTACTCGATGGAGGGAAGCAATCAGCCCCAGCATTTT. The V and J genes are TRBV6-5 and TRBJ1-5; D uncertain. Germline CDR1 MNHEY, CDR2 SVGAGI. This CDR3 contains 16 residues. V dropped 0 bases and J dropped 1 base, with 10 bases sitting between them.